The sequence of this T cell receptor (beta chain) was determined in a study of blood T cells in healthy people across ages. With a J-beta primer mix and a sample-barcoded 5' primer, a second PCR ran roughly 6 to 12 cycles. TCRdb itself ran the 5' RACE reads through MiXCR, one entry per CDR3 protein. The data show about 1.5 million distinct CDR3 sequences, roughly two fifths seen once. On this clonotype itself: As yet, its antigen is unknown.

No fewer than 5.5 micrograms of total RNA were isolated from every sample. Study-wide findings and caveats: Any changes in expanded clonotypes were possibly confounded, as donor CMV status remained unknown. Long-lived donors carried more naive CD4+ cells and greater diversity than aged donors. Getting older went along with TCR beta diversity per million T cells dropping roughly linearly.

This TCR came from a woman younger than 30 in good health. Sequencing used blood.

CDR3 amino acids: CASSPGTGFDQPQHF. In DNA, the CDR3 is TGTGCCAGCAGCCCTGGGACAGGATTCGATCAGCCCCAGCATTTT. The chain links TRBV7-2 to TRBJ1-5, with 8 bases identical to TRBD1. Per germline, CDR1 SGHTA and CDR2 FQGNSA. V shed 5 bases and J 5 bases; nucleotides not matched to a gene: 8. The CDR3 loop spans 15 amino acids. The complete variable domain, with remaining parts taken from reference TRBV7-2 and TRBJ1-5, reads GAGVSQSPSNKVTEKGKDVELRCDPISGHTALYWYRQSLGQGLEFLIYFQGNSAPDKSGLPSDRFSAERTGGSVSTLTIQRTQQEDSAVYLCASSPGTGFDQPQHFGDGTRLSIL.